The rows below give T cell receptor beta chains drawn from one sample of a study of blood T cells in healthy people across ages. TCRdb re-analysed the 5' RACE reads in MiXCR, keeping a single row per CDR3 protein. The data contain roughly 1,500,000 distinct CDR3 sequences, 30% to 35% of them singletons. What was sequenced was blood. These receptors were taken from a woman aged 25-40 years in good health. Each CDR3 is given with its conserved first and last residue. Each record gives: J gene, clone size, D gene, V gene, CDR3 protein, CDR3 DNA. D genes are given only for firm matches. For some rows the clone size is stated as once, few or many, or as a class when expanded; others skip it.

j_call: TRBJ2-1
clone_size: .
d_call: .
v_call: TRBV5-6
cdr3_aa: CASSTAGGNEQFF
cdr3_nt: TGTGCCAGCAGCACCGCTGGGGGTAATGAGCAGTTCTTC

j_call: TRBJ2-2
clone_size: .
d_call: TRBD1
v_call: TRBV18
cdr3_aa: CASSLGTATGELFF
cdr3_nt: TGTGCCAGCTCACTCGGGACAGCCACCGGGGAGCTGTTTTTT

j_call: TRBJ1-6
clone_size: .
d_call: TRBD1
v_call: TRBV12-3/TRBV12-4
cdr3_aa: CASSLGQGADSPLHF
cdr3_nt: TGTGCCAGCAGTTTAGGGCAGGGGGCTGATTCACCCCTCCACTTT

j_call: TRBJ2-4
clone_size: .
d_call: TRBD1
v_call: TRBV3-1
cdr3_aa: CASSQEGAGGAHYKVTKNIQYF
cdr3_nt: TGTGCCAGCAGCCAAGAAGGCGCAGGGGGCGCCCATTATAAGGTTACCAAAAACATTCAGTACTTC

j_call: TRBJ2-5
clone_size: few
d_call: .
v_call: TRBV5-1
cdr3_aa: CASTPAGKRGTQYF
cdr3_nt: TGCGCATCAACCCCGGCGGGAAAGAGAGGGACCCAGTACTTC

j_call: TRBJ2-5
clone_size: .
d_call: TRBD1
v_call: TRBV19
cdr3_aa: CASSTRDRIQETQYF
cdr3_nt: TGTGCCAGTAGTACGAGGGACAGGATCCAAGAGACCCAGTACTTC

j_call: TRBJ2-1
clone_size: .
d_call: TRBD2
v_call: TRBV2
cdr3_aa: CASSRILLAGVYNEQFF
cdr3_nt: TGTGCCAGCAGCCGAATCCTACTAGCGGGTGTCTACAATGAGCAGTTCTTC

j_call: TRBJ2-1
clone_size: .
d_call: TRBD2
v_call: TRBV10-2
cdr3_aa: CASSEWWAGDPYNEQFF
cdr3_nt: TGCGCCAGCAGTGAGTGGTGGGCGGGAGATCCCTACAATGAGCAGTTCTTC

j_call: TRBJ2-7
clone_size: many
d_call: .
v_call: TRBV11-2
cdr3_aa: CASSLTLLRGSSYEQYF
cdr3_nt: TGTGCCAGCAGCTTGACCCTTTTGAGGGGGAGCTCCTACGAGCAGTACTTC

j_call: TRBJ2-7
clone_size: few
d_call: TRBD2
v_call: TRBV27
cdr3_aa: CASSWGAGGTYEQYF
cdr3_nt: TGTGCCAGCAGTTGGGGAGCGGGAGGGACCTACGAGCAGTACTTC

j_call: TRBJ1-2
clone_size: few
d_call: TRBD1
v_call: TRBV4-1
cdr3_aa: CASSHGQGFNYGYTF
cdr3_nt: TGCGCCAGCAGCCACGGACAGGGTTTTAACTATGGCTACACCTTC

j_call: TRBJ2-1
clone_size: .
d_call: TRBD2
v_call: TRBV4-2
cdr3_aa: CASSQGSGGTYNEQFF
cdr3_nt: TGTGCCAGCAGCCAAGGATCCGGGGGGACCTACAATGAGCAGTTCTTC

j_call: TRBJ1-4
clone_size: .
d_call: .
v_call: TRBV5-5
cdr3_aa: CASSPSRPENGLFEKPFF
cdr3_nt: TGTGCCAGCAGCCCCAGTAGACCAGAGAACGGCTTATTTGAAAAACCGTTTTTT

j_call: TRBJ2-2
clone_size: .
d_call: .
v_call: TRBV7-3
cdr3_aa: CACSPKSGELFF
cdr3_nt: TGTGCCTGCAGCCCAAAGTCCGGGGAGCTGTTTTTT

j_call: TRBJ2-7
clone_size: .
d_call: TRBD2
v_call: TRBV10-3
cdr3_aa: CAISSGRTSGTLNSYEQYF
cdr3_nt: TGTGCCATCAGTTCTGGCAGGACTAGCGGGACCCTTAACAGCTACGAGCAGTACTTC

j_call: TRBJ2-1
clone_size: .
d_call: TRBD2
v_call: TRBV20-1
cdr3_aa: CSAGRSGSEQFF
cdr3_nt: TGCAGTGCTGGGCGAAGCGGGAGTGAGCAGTTCTTC

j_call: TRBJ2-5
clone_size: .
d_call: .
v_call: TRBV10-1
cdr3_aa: CASSPTRELIQETQYF
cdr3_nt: TGCGCCAGCAGCCCGACGCGGGAACTCATTCAAGAGACCCAGTACTTC

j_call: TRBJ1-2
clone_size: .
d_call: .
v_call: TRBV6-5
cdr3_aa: CASRGRQAPYGYTF
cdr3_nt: TGTGCCAGCAGGGGACGACAGGCTCCTTATGGCTACACCTTC

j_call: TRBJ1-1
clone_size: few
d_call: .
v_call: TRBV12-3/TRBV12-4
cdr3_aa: CASSYQGFEAFF
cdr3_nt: TGTGCCAGCAGTTATCAGGGGTTTGAAGCTTTCTTT

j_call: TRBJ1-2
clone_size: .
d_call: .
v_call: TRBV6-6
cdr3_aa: CASSLRQVDYGYTF
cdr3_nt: TGTGCCAGCAGTCTCCGACAGGTCGACTATGGCTACACCTTC

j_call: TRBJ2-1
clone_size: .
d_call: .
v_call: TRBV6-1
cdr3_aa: CASSPRRGLHDNEQFF
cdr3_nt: TGTGCCAGCAGCCCACGGCGCGGGTTACATGACAATGAGCAGTTCTTC

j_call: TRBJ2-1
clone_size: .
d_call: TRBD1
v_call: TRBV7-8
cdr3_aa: CASSAGLQGPAYNEQFF
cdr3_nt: TGTGCCAGCAGCGCTGGGCTACAGGGGCCGGCGTACAATGAGCAGTTCTTC

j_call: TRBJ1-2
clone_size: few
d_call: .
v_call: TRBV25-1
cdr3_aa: CASSEATKGGYTF
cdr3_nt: TGTGCCAGCAGTGAGGCAACAAAGGGGGGCTACACCTTC

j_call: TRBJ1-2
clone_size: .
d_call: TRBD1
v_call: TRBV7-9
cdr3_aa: CASSLVSGGAYGYTF
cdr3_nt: TGTGCCAGCAGCTTAGTCTCAGGGGGCGCTTATGGCTACACCTTC

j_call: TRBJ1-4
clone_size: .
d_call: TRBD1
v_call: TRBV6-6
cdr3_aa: CASSNRGLVKLFF
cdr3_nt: TGTGCCAGCAGTAACAGGGGGCTGGTAAAACTGTTTTTT

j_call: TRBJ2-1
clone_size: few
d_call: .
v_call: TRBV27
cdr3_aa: CASSLLTPSGNSNEQFF
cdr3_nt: TGTGCCAGCAGTCTACTTACACCCTCGGGGAATAGTAATGAGCAGTTCTTC

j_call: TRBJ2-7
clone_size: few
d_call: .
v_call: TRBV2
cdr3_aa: CASGESSYEQYF
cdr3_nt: TGTGCCAGCGGGGAGTCCTCCTACGAGCAGTACTTC

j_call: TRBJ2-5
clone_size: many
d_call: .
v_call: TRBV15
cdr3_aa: CATSRGGRETQYF
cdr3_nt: TGTGCCACCAGCAGAGGAGGGAGGGAGACCCAGTACTTC

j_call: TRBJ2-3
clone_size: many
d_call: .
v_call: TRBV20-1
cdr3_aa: CSASGSTTDTQYF
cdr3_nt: TGCAGTGCTAGCGGGAGTACGACAGATACGCAGTATTTT

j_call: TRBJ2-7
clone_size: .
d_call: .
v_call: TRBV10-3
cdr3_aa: CAISDGRGGEQYF
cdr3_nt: TGTGCCATCAGTGATGGGAGGGGGGGCGAGCAGTACTTC

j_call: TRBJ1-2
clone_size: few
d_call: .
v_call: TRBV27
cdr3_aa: CASSLWAGNVNYGYTF
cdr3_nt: TGTGCCAGCAGTCTCTGGGCAGGGAACGTTAACTATGGCTACACCTTC

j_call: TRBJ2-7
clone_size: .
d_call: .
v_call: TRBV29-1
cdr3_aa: CSVEEATPSYEQYF
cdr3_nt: TGCAGCGTTGAAGAGGCGACACCGTCCTACGAGCAGTACTTC

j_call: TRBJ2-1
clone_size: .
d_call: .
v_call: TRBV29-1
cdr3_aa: CSVEDGTYNEQFF
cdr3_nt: TGCAGCGTTGAAGATGGTACCTACAATGAGCAGTTCTTC

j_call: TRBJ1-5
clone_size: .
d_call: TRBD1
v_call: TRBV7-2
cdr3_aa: CASSPGQRGDQPQHF
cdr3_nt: TGTGCCAGCAGCCCGGGACAGCGAGGAGATCAGCCCCAGCATTTT

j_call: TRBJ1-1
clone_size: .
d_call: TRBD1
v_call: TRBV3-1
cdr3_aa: CASSKLDRGNTEAFF
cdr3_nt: TGTGCCAGCAGCAAATTAGACAGGGGGAACACTGAAGCTTTCTTT

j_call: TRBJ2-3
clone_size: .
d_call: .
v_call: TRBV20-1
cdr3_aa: CSARDQRGIADTQYF
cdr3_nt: TGCAGTGCTAGAGATCAGCGCGGGATCGCAGATACGCAGTATTTT

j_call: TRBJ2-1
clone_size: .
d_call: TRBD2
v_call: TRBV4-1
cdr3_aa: CASSQFVAGLSYNEQFF
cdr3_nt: TGCGCCAGCAGCCAATTCGTAGCGGGTCTCTCCTACAATGAGCAGTTCTTC

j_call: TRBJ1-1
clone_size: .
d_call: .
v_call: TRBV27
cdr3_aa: CASSSGLSGHEAFF
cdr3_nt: TGTGCCAGCAGTTCGGGACTAAGCGGGCATGAAGCTTTCTTT

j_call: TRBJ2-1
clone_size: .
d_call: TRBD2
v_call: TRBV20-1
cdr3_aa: CSARGHSQPGLVSSTTYNEQFF
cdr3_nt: TGCAGTGCTAGGGGACACAGTCAACCGGGACTAGTGTCTTCCACAACCTACAATGAGCAGTTCTTC

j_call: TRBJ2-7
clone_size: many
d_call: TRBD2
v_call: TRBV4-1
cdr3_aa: CASSQNSGATYEQYF
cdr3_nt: TGCGCCAGCAGCCAGAATAGCGGGGCGACCTACGAGCAGTACTTC

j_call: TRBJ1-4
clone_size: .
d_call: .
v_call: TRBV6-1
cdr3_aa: CASSEVGGEKLFF
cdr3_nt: TGTGCCAGCAGTGAGGTCGGGGGTGAAAAACTGTTTTTT

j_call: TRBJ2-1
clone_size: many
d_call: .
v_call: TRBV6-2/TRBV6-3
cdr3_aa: CASMERPGYNEQFF
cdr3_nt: TGTGCCAGCATGGAGAGGCCTGGATACAATGAGCAGTTCTTC

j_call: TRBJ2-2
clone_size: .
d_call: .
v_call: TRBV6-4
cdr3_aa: CASSPLGRADTGELFF
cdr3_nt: TGTGCCAGCAGCCCCTTAGGCAGGGCGGACACCGGGGAGCTGTTTTTT

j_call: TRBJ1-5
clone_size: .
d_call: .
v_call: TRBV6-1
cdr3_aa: CASSGYRRYYSNQPQHF
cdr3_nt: TGTGCCAGCAGTGGCTACAGGAGATACTATAGCAATCAGCCCCAGCATTTT

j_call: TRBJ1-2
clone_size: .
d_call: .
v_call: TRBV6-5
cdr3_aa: CASSYSGPSTNYGYTF
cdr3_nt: TGTGCCAGCAGTTACTCCGGACCATCCACTAACTATGGCTACACCTTC

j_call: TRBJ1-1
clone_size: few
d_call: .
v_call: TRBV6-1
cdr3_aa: CASSEWSLMNTEAFF
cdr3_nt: TGTGCCAGCAGTGAATGGTCACTGATGAACACTGAAGCTTTCTTT